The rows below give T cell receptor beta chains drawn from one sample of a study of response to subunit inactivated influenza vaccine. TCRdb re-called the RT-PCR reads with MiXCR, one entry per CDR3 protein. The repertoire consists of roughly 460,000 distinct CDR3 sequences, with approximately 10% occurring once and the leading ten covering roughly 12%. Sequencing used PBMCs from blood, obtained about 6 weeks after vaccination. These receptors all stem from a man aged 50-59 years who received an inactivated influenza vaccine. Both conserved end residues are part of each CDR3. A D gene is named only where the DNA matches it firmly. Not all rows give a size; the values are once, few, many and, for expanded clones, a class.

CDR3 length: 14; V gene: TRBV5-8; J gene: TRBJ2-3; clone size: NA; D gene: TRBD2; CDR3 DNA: TGTGCCAGCAGCTTGCTAGCGGGATCGGATACGCAGTATTTT; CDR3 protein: CASSLLAGSDTQYF
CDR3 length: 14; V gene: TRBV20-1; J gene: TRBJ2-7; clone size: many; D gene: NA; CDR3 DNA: TGCAGTGCAACCCAGGGGGGGAGCTCCTACGAGCAGTACTTC; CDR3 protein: CSATQGGSSYEQYF
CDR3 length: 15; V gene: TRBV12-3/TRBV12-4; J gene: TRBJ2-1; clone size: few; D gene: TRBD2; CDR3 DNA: TGTGCCAGCAGTCCCTATAGCGGGAGGGTCAATGAGCAGTTCTTC; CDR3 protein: CASSPYSGRVNEQFF
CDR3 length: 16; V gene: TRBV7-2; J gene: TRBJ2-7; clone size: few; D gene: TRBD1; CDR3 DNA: TGTGCCAGCAGTTTGACAGGGAGCGGTGGATCCTACGAGCAGTACTTC; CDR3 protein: CASSLTGSGGSYEQYF
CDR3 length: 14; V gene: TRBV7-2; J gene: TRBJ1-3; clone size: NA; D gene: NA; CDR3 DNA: TGTGCCAGCAGCTTTTTTGGGTCTGGAAACACCATATATTTT; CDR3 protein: CASSFFGSGNTIYF
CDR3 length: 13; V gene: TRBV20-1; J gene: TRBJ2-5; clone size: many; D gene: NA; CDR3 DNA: TGCAGTGCTAGAGATAACCATAAAGAGACCCAGTACTTC; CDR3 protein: CSARDNHKETQYF
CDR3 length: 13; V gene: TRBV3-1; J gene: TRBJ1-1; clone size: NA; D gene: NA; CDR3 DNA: TGTGCCAGCAGCCAAGAGAACCTCGGACGAGCTTTCTTT; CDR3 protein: CASSQENLGRAFF
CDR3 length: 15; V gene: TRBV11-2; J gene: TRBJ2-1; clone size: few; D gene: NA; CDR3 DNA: TGTGCCAGCAGCTTAGCAGCGGCTAGGACTCATGAGCAGTTCTTC; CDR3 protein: CASSLAAARTHEQFF
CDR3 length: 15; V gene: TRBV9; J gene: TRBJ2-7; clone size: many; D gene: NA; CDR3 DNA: TGTGCCAGCAGCCTCCGAGGAGAACCGAGCTACGAGCAGTACTTC; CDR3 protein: CASSLRGEPSYEQYF
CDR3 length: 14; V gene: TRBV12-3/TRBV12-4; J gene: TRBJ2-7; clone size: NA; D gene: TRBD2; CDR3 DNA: TGTGCCAGCAGTCCCCGGACTAGCGGGGAAGAGCAGTACTTC; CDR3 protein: CASSPRTSGEEQYF
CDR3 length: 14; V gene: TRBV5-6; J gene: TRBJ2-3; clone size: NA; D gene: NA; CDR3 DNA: TGTGCCAGCAGCTTGGGATCTAGCTGGGCTACGCAGTATTTT; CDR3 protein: CASSLGSSWATQYF
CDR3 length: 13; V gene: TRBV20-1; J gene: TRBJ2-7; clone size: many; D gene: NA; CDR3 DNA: TGCAGTGCTAGTGCACCAGGCTCCTACGAGCAGTACTTC; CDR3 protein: CSASAPGSYEQYF
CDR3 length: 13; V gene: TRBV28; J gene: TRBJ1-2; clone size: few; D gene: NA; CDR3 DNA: TGTGCCAGCAGTCGGCCAGGACATTATGGCTACACCTTC; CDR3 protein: CASSRPGHYGYTF
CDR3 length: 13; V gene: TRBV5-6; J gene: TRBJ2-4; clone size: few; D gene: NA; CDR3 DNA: TGTGCCAGCAGCTTGTCAGGGCAGGGCATTCAGTACTTC; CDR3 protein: CASSLSGQGIQYF
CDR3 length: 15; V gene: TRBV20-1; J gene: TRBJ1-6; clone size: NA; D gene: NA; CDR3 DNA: TGCAGTGCTAGAGTTCAGAGCTCCTATAATTCACCCCTCCACTTT; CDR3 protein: CSARVQSSYNSPLHF
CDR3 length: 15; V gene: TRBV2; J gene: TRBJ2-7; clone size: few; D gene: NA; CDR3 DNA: TGTGCCAGCAGCTCCGGGACAACGATCTCCTACGAGCAGTACTTC; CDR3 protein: CASSSGTTISYEQYF
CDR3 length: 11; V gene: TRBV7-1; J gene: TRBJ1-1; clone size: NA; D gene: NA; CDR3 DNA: TGTGCCAGCACCCGTTGGGCTGAAGCTTTCTTT; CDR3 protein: CASTRWAEAFF
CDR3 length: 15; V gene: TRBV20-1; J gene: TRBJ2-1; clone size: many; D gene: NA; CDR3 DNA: TGCAGTGCTAGAGATGGTAAGGGGTACTACAATGAGCAGTTCTTC; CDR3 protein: CSARDGKGYYNEQFF
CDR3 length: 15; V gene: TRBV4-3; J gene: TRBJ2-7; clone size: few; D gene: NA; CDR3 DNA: TGCGCCAGCAGCCAGGTGGCGGCCAGCTCCTACGAGCAGTACTTC; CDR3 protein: CASSQVAASSYEQYF
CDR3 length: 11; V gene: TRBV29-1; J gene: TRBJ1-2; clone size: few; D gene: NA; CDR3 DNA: TGCAGCGTTAAGATTAACTATGGCTACACCTTC; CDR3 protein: CSVKINYGYTF
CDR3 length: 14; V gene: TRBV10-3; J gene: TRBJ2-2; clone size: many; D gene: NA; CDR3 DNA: TGTGCCATCGCGGGGCAGGGAAGGGCCGGGGAGCTGTTTTTT; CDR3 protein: CAIAGQGRAGELFF
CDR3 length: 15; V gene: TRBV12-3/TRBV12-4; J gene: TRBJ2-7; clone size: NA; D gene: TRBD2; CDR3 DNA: TGTGCCAGCAGTGGACTAGCTCCCCGTGTCGACGAGCAGTACTTC; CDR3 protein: CASSGLAPRVDEQYF
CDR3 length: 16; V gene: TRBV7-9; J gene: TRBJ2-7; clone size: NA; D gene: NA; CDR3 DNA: TGTGCCAGCAGCAGGATAGGGCGGTACGGCTCCTACGAGCAGTACTTC; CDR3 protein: CASSRIGRYGSYEQYF
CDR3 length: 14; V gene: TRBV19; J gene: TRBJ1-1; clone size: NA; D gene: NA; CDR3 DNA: TGTGCCAGTAGTACAGGGGCACGCCACACTGAAGCTTTCTTT; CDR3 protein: CASSTGARHTEAFF
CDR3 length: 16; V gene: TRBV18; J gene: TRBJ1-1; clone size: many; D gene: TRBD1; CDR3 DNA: TGTGCCAGCTCACCAACAGGGGTCGGTGGGAACACTGAAGCTTTCTTT; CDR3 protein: CASSPTGVGGNTEAFF
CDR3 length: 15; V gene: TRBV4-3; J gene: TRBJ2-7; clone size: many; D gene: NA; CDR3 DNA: TGCGCCAGCAGCCAAGGACTAGTGGGCTCCTACGAGCAGTACTTC; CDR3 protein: CASSQGLVGSYEQYF
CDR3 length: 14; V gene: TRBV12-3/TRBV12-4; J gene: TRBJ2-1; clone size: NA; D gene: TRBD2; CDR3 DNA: TGTGCCAGCAGAAATAGCGGGGGGGCCAGTGAGCAGTTCTTC; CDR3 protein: CASRNSGGASEQFF
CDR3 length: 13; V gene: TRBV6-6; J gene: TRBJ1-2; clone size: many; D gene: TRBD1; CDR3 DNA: TGTGCCAGCACCGACCGAGGGGGCGATGGCTACACCTTC; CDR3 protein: CASTDRGGDGYTF
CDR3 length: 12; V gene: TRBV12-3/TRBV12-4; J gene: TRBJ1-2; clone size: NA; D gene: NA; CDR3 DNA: TGTGCCAGCAATCCAGGGAAATATGGCTACACCTTC; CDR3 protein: CASNPGKYGYTF
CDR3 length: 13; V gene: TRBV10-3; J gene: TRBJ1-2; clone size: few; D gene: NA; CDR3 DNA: TGTGCCATCAGTGAGGCCTCCCGGGGAGGCTACACCTTC; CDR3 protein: CAISEASRGGYTF
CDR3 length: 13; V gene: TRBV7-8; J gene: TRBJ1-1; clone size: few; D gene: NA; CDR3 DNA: TGTGCCAGCAGCTTAGCTTTCGGCTGGGGAGCTTTCTTT; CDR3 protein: CASSLAFGWGAFF
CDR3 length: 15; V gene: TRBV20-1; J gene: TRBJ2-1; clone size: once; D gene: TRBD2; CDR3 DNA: TGCAGTGCTAGTCTGCGGGGGGGCTCCTACAATGAGCAGTTCTTC; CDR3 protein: CSASLRGGSYNEQFF
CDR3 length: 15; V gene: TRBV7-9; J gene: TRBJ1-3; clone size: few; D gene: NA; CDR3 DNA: TGTGCCAGCAGCGACACAGCGAGCTCTGGAAACACCATATATTTT; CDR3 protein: CASSDTASSGNTIYF
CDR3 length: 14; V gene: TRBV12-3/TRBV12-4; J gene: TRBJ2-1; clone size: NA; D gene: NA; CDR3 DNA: TGTGCCAGCTTGGTCTGGGGGACGGGCGATGAGCAGTTCTTC; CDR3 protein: CASLVWGTGDEQFF
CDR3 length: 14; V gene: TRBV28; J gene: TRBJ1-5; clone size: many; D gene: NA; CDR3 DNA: TGTGCCAGCAGTCGGACAGATGGAAATCAGCCCCAGCATTTT; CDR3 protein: CASSRTDGNQPQHF
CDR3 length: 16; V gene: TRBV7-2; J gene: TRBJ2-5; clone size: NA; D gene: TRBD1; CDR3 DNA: TGTGCCAGCAGCTTAGCGCGAACAGGGGGCGGAGAGACCCAGTACTTC; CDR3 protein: CASSLARTGGGETQYF
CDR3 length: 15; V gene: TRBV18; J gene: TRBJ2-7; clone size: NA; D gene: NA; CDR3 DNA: TGTGCCAGCTCACCAGCAAGTATGGCCTCCTACGAGCAGTACTTC; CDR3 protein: CASSPASMASYEQYF
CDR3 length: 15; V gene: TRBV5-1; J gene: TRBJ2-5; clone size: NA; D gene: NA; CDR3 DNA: TGCGCCAGCAGCTTGGGCCCCACGTACCAAGAGACCCAGTACTTC; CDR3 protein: CASSLGPTYQETQYF
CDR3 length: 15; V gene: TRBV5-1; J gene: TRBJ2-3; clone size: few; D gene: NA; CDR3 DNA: TGCGCCAGCAGCGGGGGAGGATCCTTCGGAGATACGCAGTATTTT; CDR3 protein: CASSGGGSFGDTQYF
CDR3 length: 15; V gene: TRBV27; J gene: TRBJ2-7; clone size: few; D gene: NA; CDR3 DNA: TGTGCCAGCAGTTGGAGAGCGGACAGCTCCTACGAGCAGTACTTC; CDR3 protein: CASSWRADSSYEQYF
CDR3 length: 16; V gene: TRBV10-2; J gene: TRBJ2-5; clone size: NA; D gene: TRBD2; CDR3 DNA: TGCGCCAGCACTGGGACTAGCGGGGGGGCCTGGGAGACCCAGTACTTC; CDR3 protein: CASTGTSGGAWETQYF
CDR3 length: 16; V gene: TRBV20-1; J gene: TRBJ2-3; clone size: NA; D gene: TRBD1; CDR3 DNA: TGCAGTGCCCCTAACCCTGACAGGGGGAGCACAGATACGCAGTATTTT; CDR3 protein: CSAPNPDRGSTDTQYF
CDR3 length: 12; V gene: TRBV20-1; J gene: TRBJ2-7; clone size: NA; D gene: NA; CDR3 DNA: TGCAGTGCTCACGACCTCAGAAGCGAGCAGTACTTC; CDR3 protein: CSAHDLRSEQYF
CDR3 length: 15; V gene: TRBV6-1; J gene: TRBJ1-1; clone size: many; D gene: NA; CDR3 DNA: TGTGCCAGCAGCCCTGGTGAGGGTATCGGCACTGAAGCTTTCTTT; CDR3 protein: CASSPGEGIGTEAFF
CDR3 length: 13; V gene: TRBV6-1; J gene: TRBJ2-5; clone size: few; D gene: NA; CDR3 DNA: TGTGCCAGCAGTGAAAGGGCCAAAACATCCCAGTACTTC; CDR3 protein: CASSERAKTSQYF
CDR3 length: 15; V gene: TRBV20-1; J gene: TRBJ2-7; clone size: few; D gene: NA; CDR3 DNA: TGCAGTGCTAAAACGGTAGCGGCCATCTCCTACGAGCAGTACTTC; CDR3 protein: CSAKTVAAISYEQYF
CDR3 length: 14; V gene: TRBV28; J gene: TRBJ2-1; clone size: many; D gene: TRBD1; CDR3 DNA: TGTGCCAGCAGTGTCTTGGACAGGGCGAATGAGCAGTTCTTC; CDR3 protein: CASSVLDRANEQFF
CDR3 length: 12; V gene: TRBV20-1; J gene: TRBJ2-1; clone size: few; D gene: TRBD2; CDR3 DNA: TGCAGTGCTAGCGGGGGGGCGTATGAGCAGTTCTTC; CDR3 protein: CSASGGAYEQFF
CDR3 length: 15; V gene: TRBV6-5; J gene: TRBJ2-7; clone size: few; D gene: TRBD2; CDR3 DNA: TGTGCCAGCAGTTACACTAGCGGGACTGCCTACGAGCAGTACTTC; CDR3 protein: CASSYTSGTAYEQYF
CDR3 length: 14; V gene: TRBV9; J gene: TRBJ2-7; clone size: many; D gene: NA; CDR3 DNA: TGTGCCAGCAGCGTAGCTAACGGATACTACGAGCAGTACTTC; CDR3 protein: CASSVANGYYEQYF
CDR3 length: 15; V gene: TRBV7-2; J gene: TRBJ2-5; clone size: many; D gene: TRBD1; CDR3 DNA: TGTGCCAGCAGCTTCCGGGACAGGGGTACGGAGACCCAGTACTTC; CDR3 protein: CASSFRDRGTETQYF
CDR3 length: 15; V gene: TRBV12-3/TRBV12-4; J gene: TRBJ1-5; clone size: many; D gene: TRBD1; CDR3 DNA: TGTGCCAGCAGTTTGGAGACAGGGGTGGGTCAGCCCCAGCATTTT; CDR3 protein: CASSLETGVGQPQHF
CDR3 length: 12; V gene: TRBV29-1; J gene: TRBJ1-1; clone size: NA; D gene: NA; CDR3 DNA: TGCAGCGTTGTACTGAGGAACACTGAAGCTTTCTTT; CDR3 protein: CSVVLRNTEAFF
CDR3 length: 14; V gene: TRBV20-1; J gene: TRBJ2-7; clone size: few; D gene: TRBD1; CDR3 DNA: TGCAGTGCTACCCGGGACAGGGGTCTATACGAGCAGTACTTC; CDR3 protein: CSATRDRGLYEQYF
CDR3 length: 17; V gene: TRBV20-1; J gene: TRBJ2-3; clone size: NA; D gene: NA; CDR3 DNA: TGCAGTGCTAGAGCCCGGGACTGGGGGGGGCGGACAGATACGCAGTATTTT; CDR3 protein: CSARARDWGGRTDTQYF